This is a list of T cell receptor beta chains from one sample in a study of radiotherapy plus CTLA-4 blockade in lung cancer. Libraries were prepared by immunoSEQ multiplex PCR; TCRdb keeps only in-frame clonotypes and omits some of them. The sample has roughly 70,000 clones, about nine tenths seen once; the top ten hold around two fifths. This sample comprised peripheral blood, obtained from a patient treated with radiotherapy plus ipilimumab. These receptors were obtained from a human donor with non-small cell lung cancer that progressed on radiotherapy plus ipilimumab. Each CDR3 is given with its conserved first and last residue. Fields, in order: J gene, D gene, clone size, V gene, CDR3 DNA, CDR3 protein. D genes are given only for firm matches. Size is stated for part of the rows, as once, few or many counts, or as a class when the clone is expanded.

TRBJ2-5,TRBD1,-,TRBV29-1,TGCAGCGCCCAACGACAGGGTGGGGAGACCCAGTACTTC,CSAQRQGGETQYF
TRBJ2-5,-,-,TRBV6-5,TGTGCCAGCAGGGGGGGATGGGCCGAAGAGACCCAGTACTTC,CASRGGWAEETQYF
TRBJ2-1,-,-,TRBV6-1,TGTGCCAGCCTAGCGCCAACCTACAATGAGCAGTTCTTC,CASLAPTYNEQFF
TRBJ2-3,-,-,TRBV5-1,TGCGCCAGCAGCTTGCAGGGAACAGATACGCAGTATTTT,CASSLQGTDTQYF
TRBJ1-1,-,once,TRBV5-1,TGCGCCAGCAGCCCCTACCCCCCCGAACAGGGGAACACTGAAGCTTTCTTT,CASSPYPPEQGNTEAFF
TRBJ2-3,-,-,TRBV7-3,TGTGCCAGCAGCTTACTGGGGGGTTCAGCTAGCACAGATACGCAGTATTTT,CASSLLGGSASTDTQYF
TRBJ1-1,-,-,TRBV5-1,TGCGCCAGCCGGACGCCGGGGGTAGACACTGAAGCTTTCTTT,CASRTPGVDTEAFF
TRBJ1-2,-,-,TRBV12-5,TGTGCTAGTGGTGCAGGGTCACACAGCTATGGCTACACCTTC,CASGAGSHSYGYTF
TRBJ2-2,-,-,TRBV7-9,TGTGCCAGCAGCTTATACAGAGGGAGCAACACCGGGGAGCTGTTTTTT,CASSLYRGSNTGELFF
TRBJ2-3,-,-,TRBV6-6,TGTGCCAGCATTCGCATATGGGCAGATACGCAGTATTTT,CASIRIWADTQYF
TRBJ2-3,TRBD2,-,TRBV15,TGTGCCACCAGCAGAGATAGGGGACTAGCGGGAGATTTGACAGATACGCAGTATTTT,CATSRDRGLAGDLTDTQYF
TRBJ2-3,TRBD2,-,TRBV2,TGTGCCAGCGCTCGGGGGGGCAAGGATACGCAGTATTTT,CASARGGKDTQYF
TRBJ2-7,TRBD1,-,TRBV11-2,TGTGCCAGCAGAAATACCGGGACAGCCGCCTACGAGCAGTACTTC,CASRNTGTAAYEQYF
TRBJ2-1,TRBD2,-,TRBV27,TGTGCCAGCACCACACTAGCGGGGAGCTCCTACAATGAGCAGTTCTTC,CASTTLAGSSYNEQFF
TRBJ1-1,TRBD1,-,TRBV7-9,TGTGCCAGCAGCTATCGAGGGGGCGGGAACACTGAAGCTTTCTTT,CASSYRGGGNTEAFF
TRBJ1-4,-,-,TRBV4-2,TGTGCCAGCAGCCAAGGGGAGGGCGGTGAAAAACTGTTTTTT,CASSQGEGGEKLFF
TRBJ2-3,-,few,TRBV10-3,TGTGCCACCGCAGGGGATTCGAATACGCAGTATTTT,CATAGDSNTQYF
TRBJ1-4,-,-,TRBV28,TGTGCCAGCAGTTCCCTTAATGAAAAACTGTTTTTT,CASSSLNEKLFF
TRBJ2-7,TRBD2,once,TRBV5-1,TGCGCCAGCAGCTTGGGCGGGAGGTCCTACGAGCAGTACTTC,CASSLGGRSYEQYF
TRBJ1-5,TRBD1,once,TRBV15,TGTGCCACTCGGGACAGGGGGCACCAGCCCCAGCATTTT,CATRDRGHQPQHF
TRBJ2-4,TRBD2,-,TRBV19,TGTGCCAGTAGTAACCTACTAGCGGGAGGACGATTAGCCAAAAACATTCAGTACTTC,CASSNLLAGGRLAKNIQYF
TRBJ1-2,-,-,TRBV30,TGTGCGGGGAGTGGCTACACCTTC,CAGSGYTF
TRBJ1-5,TRBD1,-,TRBV18,TGTGCCAGCTCACCCGGGACAGGGGGCAATCAGCCCCAGCATTTT,CASSPGTGGNQPQHF
TRBJ2-3,-,few,TRBV7-9,TGTGCCAGCAACCGAGGACAGTCCCCTAGCACAGATACGCAGTATTTT,CASNRGQSPSTDTQYF
TRBJ2-3,TRBD2,-,TRBV27,TGTGCCAGCAGGGAAGCCTCTAGCGGGAATGAAGAGTATTTT,CASREASSGNEEYF
TRBJ2-3,-,-,TRBV5-1,TGCGCCAGCAGCGACTTTTCGGGCACAGATACGCAGTATTTT,CASSDFSGTDTQYF
TRBJ2-5,TRBD1,few,TRBV5-1,TGCGCCAGCAGCTCCGAATCCGGGACAGATCGAAAAAAGTACTTC,CASSSESGTDRKKYF
TRBJ2-3,-,-,TRBV7-3,TGTGCCAGCAGCTTAACTCCAGGGACGCGGGCAGATACGCAGTATTTT,CASSLTPGTRADTQYF
TRBJ1-3,TRBD1,-,TRBV6-6,TGTGCCACTCAATCCGGGACAGCCTCTGGAAACACCATATATTTT,CATQSGTASGNTIYF
TRBJ2-1,-,-,TRBV10-2,TGCGCCAGCAGGGACCCAGTCCGCGAGCAGTTCTTC,CASRDPVREQFF
TRBJ1-1,-,-,TRBV5-1,TGCGCCAGCAGCTTGGAAGGGGCCACTGAAGCTTTCTTT,CASSLEGATEAFF
TRBJ2-5,TRBD2,-,TRBV7-8,TGTGCCAGCAGCCCGGGGCTAGCGGGAGTTGCGTGGGAGACCCAGTACTTC,CASSPGLAGVAWETQYF
TRBJ2-3,-,-,TRBV27,TGTGCCAGCAGTTTTTCGGGGGCGCATACGCAGTATTTT,CASSFSGAHTQYF
TRBJ2-3,-,-,TRBV18,TGTGCCAGCTCACCGGAGGGAATAAGGACAGATACGCAGTATTTT,CASSPEGIRTDTQYF
TRBJ1-2,-,-,TRBV6-5,TGTGCCAGCAGTTACTCGCAGGGGAGTCCCTATGGCTACACCTTC,CASSYSQGSPYGYTF
TRBJ2-5,-,once,TRBV7-2,TGTGCCAGCAGCCCTGACGGACTCCTCGGAGAGACCCAGTACTTC,CASSPDGLLGETQYF
TRBJ1-2,-,-,TRBV25-1,TGTGCCAGCAGTGCACCAGGGATGGACTATGGCTACACCTTC,CASSAPGMDYGYTF
TRBJ2-3,TRBD1,few,TRBV19,TGTGCCAGTAGTAACCGGGACAGGGGACTGAGAAGCACAGATACGCAGTATTTT,CASSNRDRGLRSTDTQYF